These 8 T cell receptor beta chains share one sample of origin, sequenced in a study of T cell responses to AZD1222 COVID-19 vaccine. TCRdb keeps only in-frame clones here, not all; method: immunoSEQ multiplex PCR. The sample carries around 140,000 clones, approximately 85% recorded once. The sequencing here drew on peripheral blood, taken on day 0 of AZD1222 vaccination. Receptors were obtained from an adult in good health.

The chain employs TRBV7-6 and TRBJ2-3, with D perhaps matching TRBD2 (6 bases). The CDR3 contains 15 residues. V gave up 1 base and J gave up 5 bases, with 13 bases separating them. Germline assignment: CDR1 SGHVS and CDR2 FNYEAQ. The CDR3 protein is CASSLGSGGVDTQYF. The DNA for the CDR3 is TGTGCCAGCAGCTTAGGCTCGGGCGGGGTAGATACGCAGTATTTT. Drawing the rest from reference TRBV7-6 and TRBJ2-3, the complete variable domain is GAGVSQSPRYKVTKRGQDVALRCDPISGHVSLYWYRQALGQGPEFLTYFNYEAQQDKSGLPNDRFSAERPEGSISTLTIQRTEQRDSAMYRCASSLGSGGVDTQYFGPGTRLTVL.

The chain carries TRBV2 and TRBJ2-1; no definite D call. V was shortened by 6 bases and J by 4 bases, with 16 bases between the two germline ends. CDR1 SNHLY and CDR2 FYNNEI come from the germline V gene. This CDR3 is 15 amino acids long. The chain's CDR3 is CASSSGRLIYNEQFF. The CDR3 DNA reads as TGTGCCAGCAGCAGTGGGCGGTTAATATACAATGAGCAGTTCTTC.

This chain uses TRBV9 with TRBJ2-2; 14 bases line up with TRBD2. This CDR3 comprises 17 residues. The germline gives CDR1 SGDLS, CDR2 YYNGEE. With V trimmed by 6 bases and J by 4 bases, 8 bases remained unmatched. The CDR3 here is CASTEGLAGVSTGELFF. The CDR3 DNA follows: TGTGCCAGCACCGAGGGACTAGCGGGAGTCTCCACCGGGGAGCTGTTTTTT.

Only one count was recorded for this clone. V is TRBV24-1 and J is TRBJ2-3; maybe TRBD2 (7 bases). The V gene's germline CDR1 is KGHDR and CDR2 SFDVKD. The V end lost 7 bases, the J end lost 2 bases, and 15 bases lay between the germline ends. CDR3 length: 15 amino acids. CDR3 region: CATREGGRPTDTQYF. CDR3 nucleotides: TGTGCCACCAGAGAGGGGGGGCGTCCCACAGATACGCAGTATTTT.

This clone was detected only once. The chain combines TRBV18 with TRBJ2-7; D possibly matches TRBD1 or TRBD2 (5 bases each). The CDR3 has 15 residues. The V end was cut by 2 bases, the J end by 4 bases, with 15 bases between. Germline CDR1 and CDR2: KGHSH and LQKENI. CDR3 loop: CASSPIPGTSYEQYF. The CDR3 DNA reads TGTGCCAGCTCACCAATCCCTGGGACCTCTTACGAGCAGTACTTC.

The J gene is TRBJ1-4, the V gene TRBV2; no reliable D call. CDR3 size: 14 residues. Germline CDR1 SNHLY, CDR2 FYNNEI. Trimming pared 7 bases from V and 2 bases from J, leaving 11 bases between. The CDR3 DNA reads TGTGCCAGCAACCGGATCGGGACTAATGAAAAACTGTTTTTT. It encodes CASNRIGTNEKLFF.

The chain is built from TRBV3-1 (or the pseudogene TRBV3-2) and TRBJ2-7; 7 nucleotides agree with TRBD2. The germline gives CDR1 LGHDT, CDR2 YNNKEL (reference sequence). Germline trimming cut 5 bases from V and 6 bases from J; bases unmatched to any gene: 1. The CDR3 has 11 amino acids. The CDR3 DNA sequence: TGTGCCAGCAGCGGGACTATCGAGCAGTACTTC. Its translation: CASSGTIEQYF.

CDR3 region: CAISESQGTFYNEQFF. The DNA for the CDR3 is TGTGCCATCAGTGAGTCCCAAGGGACTTTCTACAATGAGCAGTTCTTC. The V call is TRBV10-3, the J call TRBJ2-1, with D perhaps TRBD2 (6 bases). The CDR3 sequence is 16 residues long. Trimming removed 0 bases from V and 3 bases from J, with 12 bases in between. Germline V gene lookup returns CDR1 ENHRY and CDR2 SYGVKD.